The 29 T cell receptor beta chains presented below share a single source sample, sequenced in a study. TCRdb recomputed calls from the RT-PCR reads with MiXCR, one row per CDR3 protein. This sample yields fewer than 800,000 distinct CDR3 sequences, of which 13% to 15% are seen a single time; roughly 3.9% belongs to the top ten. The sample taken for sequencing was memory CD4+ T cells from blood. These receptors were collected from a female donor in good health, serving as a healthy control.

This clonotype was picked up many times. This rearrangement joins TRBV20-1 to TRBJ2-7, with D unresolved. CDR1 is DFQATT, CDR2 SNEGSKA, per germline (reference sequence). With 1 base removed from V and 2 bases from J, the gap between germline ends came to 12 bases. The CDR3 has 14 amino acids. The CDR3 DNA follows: TGCAGTGCTAGAGTAAGGCCAAAACCCTACGAGCAGTACTTC. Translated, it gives CSARVRPKPYEQYF.

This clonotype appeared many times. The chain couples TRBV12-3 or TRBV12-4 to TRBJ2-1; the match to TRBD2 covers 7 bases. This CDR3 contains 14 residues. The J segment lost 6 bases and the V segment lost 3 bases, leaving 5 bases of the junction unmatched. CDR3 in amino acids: CASSLSAGANEQFF. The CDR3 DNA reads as TGTGCCAGCAGTTTGTCTGCGGGAGCCAATGAGCAGTTCTTC.

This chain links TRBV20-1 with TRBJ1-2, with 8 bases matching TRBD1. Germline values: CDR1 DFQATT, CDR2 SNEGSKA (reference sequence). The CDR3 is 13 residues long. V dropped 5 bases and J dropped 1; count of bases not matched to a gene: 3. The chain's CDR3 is CSAPDRGNYGYTF. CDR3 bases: TGCAGTGCTCCAGACAGGGGTAACTATGGCTACACCTTC.

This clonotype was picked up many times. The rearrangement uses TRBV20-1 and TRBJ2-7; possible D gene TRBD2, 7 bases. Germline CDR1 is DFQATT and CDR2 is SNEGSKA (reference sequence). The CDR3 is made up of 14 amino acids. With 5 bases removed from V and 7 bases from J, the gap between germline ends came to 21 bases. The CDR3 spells CSAAPRGAGREQYF. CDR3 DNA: TGCAGTGCTGCCCCTCGGGGGGCAGGACGAGAGCAGTACTTC.

This CDR3 reads CASSWTGPNSPLHF. CDR3 nucleotide sequence: TGTGCCAGCAGCTGGACAGGCCCTAATTCACCCCTCCACTTT. The chain joins TRBV7-9 to TRBJ1-6; TRBD1 agrees at 7 bases. This CDR3 has 14 residues. The germline V gene encodes CDR1 SEHNR and CDR2 FQNEAQ (reference sequence). V lost 4 bases, J lost 6 bases, and 3 bases stayed unmatched.

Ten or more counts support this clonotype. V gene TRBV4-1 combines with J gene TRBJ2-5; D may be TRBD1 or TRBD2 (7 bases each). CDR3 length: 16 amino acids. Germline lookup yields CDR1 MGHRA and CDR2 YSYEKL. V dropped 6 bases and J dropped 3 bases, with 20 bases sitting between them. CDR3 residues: CASRMQSAGQKETQYF. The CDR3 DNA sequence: TGCGCCAGCAGGATGCAATCAGCGGGACAGAAAGAGACCCAGTACTTC.

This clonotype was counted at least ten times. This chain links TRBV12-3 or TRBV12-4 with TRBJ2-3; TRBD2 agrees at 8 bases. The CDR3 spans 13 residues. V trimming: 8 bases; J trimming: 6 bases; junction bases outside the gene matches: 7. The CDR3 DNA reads TGTGCCAGCGCTAGCGGGCACAGGGATACGCAGTATTTT. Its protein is CASASGHRDTQYF.

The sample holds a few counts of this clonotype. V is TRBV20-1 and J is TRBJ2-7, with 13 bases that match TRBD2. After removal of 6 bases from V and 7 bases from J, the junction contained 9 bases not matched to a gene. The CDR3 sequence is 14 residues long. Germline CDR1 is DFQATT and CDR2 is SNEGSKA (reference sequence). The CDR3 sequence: CSAYAGLAGNEQYF. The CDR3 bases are TGCAGTGCCTATGCGGGACTAGCGGGGAATGAGCAGTACTTC.

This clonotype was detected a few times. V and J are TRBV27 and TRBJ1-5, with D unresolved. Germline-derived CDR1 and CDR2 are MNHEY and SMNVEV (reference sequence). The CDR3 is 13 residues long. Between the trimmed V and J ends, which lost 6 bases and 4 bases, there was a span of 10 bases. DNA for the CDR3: TGTGCCAGCAGGCCCGATCGAAATCAGCCCCAGCATTTT. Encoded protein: CASRPDRNQPQHF.

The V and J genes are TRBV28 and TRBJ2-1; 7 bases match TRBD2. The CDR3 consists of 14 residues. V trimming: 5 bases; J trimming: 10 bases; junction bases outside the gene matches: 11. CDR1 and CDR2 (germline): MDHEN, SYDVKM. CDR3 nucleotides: TGTGCCAGCAGTGCCGGACTAGTGGTGAGCGAGCAGTTCTTC. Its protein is CASSAGLVVSEQFF.

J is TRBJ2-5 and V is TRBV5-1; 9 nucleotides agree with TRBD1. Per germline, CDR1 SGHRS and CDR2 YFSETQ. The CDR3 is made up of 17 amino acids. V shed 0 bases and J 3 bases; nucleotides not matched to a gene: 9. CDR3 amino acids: CASSLGASTGGEETQYF. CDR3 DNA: TGCGCCAGCAGCTTGGGTGCCTCGACAGGGGGTGAAGAGACCCAGTACTTC.

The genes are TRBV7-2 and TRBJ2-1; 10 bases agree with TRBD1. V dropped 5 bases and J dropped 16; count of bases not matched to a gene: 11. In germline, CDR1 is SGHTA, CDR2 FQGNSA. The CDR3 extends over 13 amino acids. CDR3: CASSPGGGTGDFF. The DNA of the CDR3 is TGTGCCAGCAGCCCGGGAGGGGGGACAGGGGACTTCTTC.

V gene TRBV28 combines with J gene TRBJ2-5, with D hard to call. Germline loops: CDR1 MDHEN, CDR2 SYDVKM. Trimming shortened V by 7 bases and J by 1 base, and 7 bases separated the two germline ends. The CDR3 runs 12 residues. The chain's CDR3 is CASKVAQETQYF. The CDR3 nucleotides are TGTGCCAGCAAAGTGGCCCAAGAGACCCAGTACTTC.

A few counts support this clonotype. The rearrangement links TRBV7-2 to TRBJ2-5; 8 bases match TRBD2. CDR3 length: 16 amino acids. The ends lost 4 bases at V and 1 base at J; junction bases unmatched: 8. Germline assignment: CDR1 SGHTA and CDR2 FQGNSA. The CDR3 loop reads CASSSTGGRGQETQYF. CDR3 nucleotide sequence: TGTGCCAGCAGCTCCACGGGAGGGCGGGGCCAAGAGACCCAGTACTTC. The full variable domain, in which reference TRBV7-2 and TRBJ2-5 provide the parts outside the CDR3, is GAGVSQSPSNKVTEKGKDVELRCDPISGHTALYWYRQSLGQGLEFLIYFQGNSAPDKSGLPSDRFSAERTGGSVSTLTIQRTQQEDSAVYLCASSSTGGRGQETQYFGPGTRLLVL.

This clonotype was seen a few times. Written as DNA, the CDR3 is TGTGCCAGCAGCATGGACAGGGCCAACTATGGCTACACCTTC. As protein: CASSMDRANYGYTF. This chain links TRBV7-2 with TRBJ1-2; 8 bases are a match to TRBD1. Looked up from germline, CDR1 is SGHTA and CDR2 is FQGNSA. V shed 5 bases and J 2 bases; nucleotides not matched to a gene: 4. This CDR3 spans 14 amino acids.

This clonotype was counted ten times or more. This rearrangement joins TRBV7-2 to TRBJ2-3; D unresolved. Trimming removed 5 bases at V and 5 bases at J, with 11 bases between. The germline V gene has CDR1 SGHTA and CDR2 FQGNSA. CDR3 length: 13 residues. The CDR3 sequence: CASSELPGDTQYF. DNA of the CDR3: TGTGCCAGCAGCGAGCTGCCCGGAGATACGCAGTATTTT.

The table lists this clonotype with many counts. The CDR3 sequence is CATSDWGQGIHEQYF. CDR3 sequence (DNA): TGTGCCACCAGTGATTGGGGACAGGGGATACACGAGCAGTACTTC. The rearrangement joins TRBV24-1 to TRBJ2-7, with 10 bases lining up with TRBD1. The CDR3 covers 15 residues. Germline values: CDR1 KGHDR, CDR2 SFDVKD. Losses at the gene ends were 2 bases for V and 5 bases for J; bases not matched to a gene: 5.

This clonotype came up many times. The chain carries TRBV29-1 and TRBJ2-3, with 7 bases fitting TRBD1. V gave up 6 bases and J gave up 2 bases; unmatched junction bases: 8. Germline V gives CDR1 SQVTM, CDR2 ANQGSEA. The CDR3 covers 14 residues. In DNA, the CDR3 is TGCAGCGTCTCACAGGGGCTCTACACAGATACGCAGTATTTT. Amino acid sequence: CSVSQGLYTDTQYF.

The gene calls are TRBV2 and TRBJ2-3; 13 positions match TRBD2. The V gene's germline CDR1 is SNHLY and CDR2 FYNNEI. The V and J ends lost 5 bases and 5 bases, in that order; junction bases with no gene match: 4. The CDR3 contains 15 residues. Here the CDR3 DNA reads TGTGCCAGCAGTCTTACTAGCGGGGGGGAAGATACGCAGTATTTT. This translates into CASSLTSGGEDTQYF.

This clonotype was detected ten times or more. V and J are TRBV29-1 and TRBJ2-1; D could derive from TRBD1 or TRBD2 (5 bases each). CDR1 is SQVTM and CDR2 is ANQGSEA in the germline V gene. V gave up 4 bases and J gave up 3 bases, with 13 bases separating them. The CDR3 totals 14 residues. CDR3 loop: CSVGSGDVYNEQFF. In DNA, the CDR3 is TGCAGCGTTGGCTCTGGGGACGTCTACAATGAGCAGTTCTTC.

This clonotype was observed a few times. In DNA form, the CDR3 reads TGCAGTGCTAAGCGGGACTACAATGAGCAGTTCTTC. It translates to CSAKRDYNEQFF. The chain is built from TRBV20-1 and TRBJ2-1; 7 bases line up with TRBD2. Germline loops: CDR1 DFQATT, CDR2 SNEGSKA (reference sequence). V trimming: 4 bases; J trimming: 3 bases; junction bases outside the gene matches: 0. The CDR3 runs 12 residues.

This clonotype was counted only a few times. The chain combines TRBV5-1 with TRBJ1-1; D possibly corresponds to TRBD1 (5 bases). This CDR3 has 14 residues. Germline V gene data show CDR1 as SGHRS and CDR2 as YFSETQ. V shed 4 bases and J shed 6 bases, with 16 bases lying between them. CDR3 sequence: CASSPGTLGAEAFF. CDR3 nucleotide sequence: TGCGCCAGCAGCCCGGGGACCCTGGGCGCTGAAGCTTTCTTT.

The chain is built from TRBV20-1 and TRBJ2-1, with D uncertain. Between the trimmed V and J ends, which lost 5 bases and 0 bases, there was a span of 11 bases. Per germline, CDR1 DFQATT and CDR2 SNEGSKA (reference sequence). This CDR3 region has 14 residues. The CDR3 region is CSAGHQSSYNEQFF. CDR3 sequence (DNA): TGCAGTGCTGGTCACCAGAGCTCCTACAATGAGCAGTTCTTC.

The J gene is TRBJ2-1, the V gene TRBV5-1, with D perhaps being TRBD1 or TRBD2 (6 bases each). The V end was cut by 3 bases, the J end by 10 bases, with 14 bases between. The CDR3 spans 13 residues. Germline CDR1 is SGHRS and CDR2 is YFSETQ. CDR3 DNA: TGCGCCAGCAGCTCCAAATCGGGGGCAGAGCAGTTCTTC. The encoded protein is CASSSKSGAEQFF.

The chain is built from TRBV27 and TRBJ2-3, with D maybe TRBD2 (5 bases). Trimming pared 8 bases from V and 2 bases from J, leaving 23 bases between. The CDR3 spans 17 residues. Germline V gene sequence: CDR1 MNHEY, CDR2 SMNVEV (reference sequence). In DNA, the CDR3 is TGTGCCAGCCGGATGCGAAGTGCGGGTTCCTCCACAGATACGCAGTATTTT. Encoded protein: CASRMRSAGSSTDTQYF.

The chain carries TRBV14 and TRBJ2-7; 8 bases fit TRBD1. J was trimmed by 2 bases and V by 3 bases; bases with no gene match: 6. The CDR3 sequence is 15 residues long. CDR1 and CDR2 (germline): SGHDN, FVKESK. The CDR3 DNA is TGTGCCAGCAGCCAGGACAGGGCAAGGGCCTACGAGCAGTACTTC. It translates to CASSQDRARAYEQYF.

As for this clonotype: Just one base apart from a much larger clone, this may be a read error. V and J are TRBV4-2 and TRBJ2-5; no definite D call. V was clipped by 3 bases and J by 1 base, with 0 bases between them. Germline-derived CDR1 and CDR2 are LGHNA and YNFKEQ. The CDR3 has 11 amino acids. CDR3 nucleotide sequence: TGTGCCAGCAGCCACCAAGAGACCCAGTACTTC. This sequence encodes CASSHQETQYF.

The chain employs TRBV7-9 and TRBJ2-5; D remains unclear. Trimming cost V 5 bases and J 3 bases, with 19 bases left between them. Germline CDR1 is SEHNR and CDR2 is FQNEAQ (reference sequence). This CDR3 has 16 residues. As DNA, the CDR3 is TGTGCCAGCAGCCGCCCCCGAGGCGTAGTTGAAGAGACCCAGTACTTC. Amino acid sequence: CASSRPRGVVEETQYF.

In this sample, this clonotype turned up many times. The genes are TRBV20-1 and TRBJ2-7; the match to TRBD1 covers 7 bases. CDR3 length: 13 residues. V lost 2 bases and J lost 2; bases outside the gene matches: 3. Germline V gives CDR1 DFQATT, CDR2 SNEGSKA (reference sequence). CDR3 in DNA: TGCAGTGCTAGATCTCAGGGGGCCTACGAGCAGTACTTC. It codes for CSARSQGAYEQYF.